This T cell receptor (beta chain) comes out of a study of shared clonotypes between healthy human individuals. The assay was immunoSEQ multiplex PCR, and TCRdb's table has in-frame clones only and misses some. Of 2 million to 3 million clones in the sample, 93% were seen once. Germline V gene sequence: CDR1 SGHDN, CDR2 FVKESK. Deletions cut 3 bases from V and 2 bases from J, with 13 bases between. The CDR3 spans 15 residues. This clonotype was obtained from a man between 18 and 29 years old in good health. Some clones in this sample may be carry-over from other donors' samples. Sequences were obtained from naive CD4+ T cells from PBMCs. Regarding subset: CD45RA+ positively selected. The V and J genes are TRBV14 and TRBJ2-5; either TRBD1 or TRBD2 may fit D (5 bases each). CDR3 sequence: CASSHWGSYQETQYF. The CDR3 DNA sequence: TGTGCCAGCAGCCACTGGGGGTCTTATCAAGAGACCCAGTACTTC.